Following are 3 T cell receptor beta chains from one sample sequenced in a study of blood T cell repertoires in COVID-19. Sequencing used immunoSEQ multiplex PCR; TCRdb keeps in-frame clones, though not all of them. This sample has about 59,000 clones, with around 87% found just once. Material for sequencing was peripheral blood. The receptors here all came from a man in his sixties with active or convalescent COVID-19.

This chain connects TRBV5-1 to TRBJ2-2; 8 positions match TRBD1. V shed 4 bases, J shed 9 bases, and the junction held 11 bases outside the gene matches. CDR3 length: 15 amino acids. CDR1 and CDR2 from the germline V gene are SGHRS and YFSETQ. In nucleotides, the CDR3 is TGCGCCAGCAGCATGAGGGGACAGGCCCCCAGGGAGCTGTTTTTT. It encodes CASSMRGQAPRELFF.

The V gene is TRBV6-6, the J gene TRBJ1-5, with D perhaps TRBD1 (5 bases). The CDR3 totals 15 residues. In germline, CDR1 is MNHNY, CDR2 SVGAGI (reference sequence). Trimming took off 5 bases at V and 3 bases at J, with 14 bases between the two ends. The CDR3 loop is CASSDQGAPNQPQHF. The CDR3 DNA sequence: TGTGCCAGCAGTGACCAAGGGGCCCCCAATCAGCCCCAGCATTTT.

The chain employs TRBV19 and TRBJ1-5; no definite D call. The CDR3 is 13 residues long. Trimming took 5 bases from V and 4 from J, leaving 9 bases between them. Germline V gene data show CDR1 as LNHDA and CDR2 as SQIVND (reference sequence). CDR3 sequence: CASSFSGNQPQHF. In DNA, the CDR3 is TGTGCCAGTAGTTTCAGCGGGAATCAGCCCCAGCATTTT.